Following are 2 T cell receptor beta chains from one sample sequenced in a study of lymphopenia after photon versus proton radiotherapy. Generated by immunoSEQ multiplex PCR, the TCRdb table keeps only in-frame clones and is missing some. Found here are roughly 4,000 clones, about two thirds of them singletons; the top ten hold around 50%. The source was peripheral blood, collected from a patient treated with proton-based radiotherapy. These receptors were collected from a man of 80 years or more with esophageal cancer.

The chain couples TRBV29-1 to TRBJ2-5, with 7 positions matching TRBD1. CDR3 size: 14 residues. Germline CDR1 reads SQVTM; CDR2 reads ANQGSEA. V dropped 4 bases and J dropped 2; count of bases not matched to a gene: 7. CDR3 in DNA: TGCAGCGTTGTTGCAGGGGGTTCTCAAGAGACCCAGTACTTC. Translating gives CSVVAGGSQETQYF.

The chain recombines TRBV19 with TRBJ2-5; D is perhaps TRBD1 or TRBD2 (6 bases each). This CDR3 region has 18 residues. Per the germline V gene, CDR1 is LNHDA and CDR2 is SQIVND (reference sequence). The V end was cut by 4 bases, the J end by 2 bases, with 23 bases between. DNA for the CDR3: TGTGCCAGTAGTAACGAGGGGGGAGCGCGATCAAATCAAGAGACCCAGTACTTC. This codes for CASSNEGGARSNQETQYF.